These 14 T cell receptor beta chains came from one sample sequenced in a study of shared clonotypes between healthy human individuals. The method was immunoSEQ multiplex PCR; TCRdb's version includes in-frame clones alone and lacks a portion of them. The table has some 2 million clones, 85% to 95% seen once. The specimen was naive CD4+ T cells sorted from blood. Regarding subset: CD45RA+ positively selected. All receptors derive from a young man in good health.

This CDR3 reads CASSSLGDSSYEQYF. In nucleotides, the CDR3 is TGTGCCAGCAGCTCTCTTGGAGACAGCTCCTACGAGCAGTACTTC. The gene calls are TRBV11-2 and TRBJ2-7; tentatively, D is TRBD1 (5 bases). The CDR3 runs 15 residues. The germline V gene has CDR1 SGHAT and CDR2 FQNNGV. V gave up 4 bases and J gave up 0 bases, with 13 bases separating them.

Note on this clone: This same CDR3 is encoded by further DNA sequences in the sample. The DNA of the CDR3 is TGTGCCAGCAGTTACTCTGGGGTAGACCCCTACGAGCAGTACTTC. It specifies CASSYSGVDPYEQYF. The chain joins TRBV6-5 to TRBJ2-7; no clear D. V gave up 0 bases and J gave up 2 bases, with 11 bases separating them. CDR3 length: 15 amino acids. Germline CDR1 is MNHEY and CDR2 is SVGAGI.

The chain employs TRBV19 and TRBJ1-2, with D possibly TRBD1 on 6 matching bases. The CDR3 has 12 residues. Trimming took off 7 bases at V and 8 bases at J, with 14 bases between the two ends. Germline V gene lookup returns CDR1 LNHDA and CDR2 SQIVND (reference sequence). CDR3 nucleotide sequence: TGTGCCAGTACCACTGGGGGCGGAGGCTACACCTTC. Translating it yields CASTTGGGGYTF.

V gene TRBV19 combines with J gene TRBJ2-5; D is possibly TRBD2 (5 bases). The CDR3 runs to 14 residues. The V gene's germline CDR1 is LNHDA and CDR2 SQIVND (reference sequence). Trimming removed 5 bases from V and 1 base from J, with 11 bases in between. CDR3 protein: CASSVSLVQETQYF. CDR3 coding DNA: TGTGCCAGTAGTGTCTCACTAGTCCAAGAGACCCAGTACTTC. Based on the CDR3 plus reference TRBV19 and TRBJ2-5, the full variable domain is DGGITQSPKYLFRKEGQNVTLSCEQNLNHDAMYWYRQDPGQGLRLIYYSQIVNDFQKGDIAEGYSVSREKKESFPLTVTSAQKNPTAFYLCASSVSLVQETQYFGPGTRLLVL.

This chain joins TRBV13 and TRBJ1-5; TRBD1 might be the D (5 bases). The CDR3 consists of 13 residues. The V gene lost 5 bases and the J gene lost 5 bases, with 10 bases spanning the gap. From germline, CDR1 is PRHDT and CDR2 FYEKMQ (reference sequence). The CDR3 nucleotides are TGTGCCAGCAGCCGGGACCGTGATCAGCCCCAGCATTTT. As protein: CASSRDRDQPQHF.

The CDR3 nucleotides read TGCGCCAGCAGCCAAGAAGGACAGGGGACCCGAAAACTGTTTTTT. Encoded protein: CASSQEGQGTRKLFF. The rearrangement joins TRBV4-1 to TRBJ1-4, with 9 nucleotides matching TRBD1. V lost 0 bases to trimming and J lost 10 bases; unmatched junction nucleotides: 6. CDR1 and CDR2 (germline): MGHRA, YSYEKL. CDR3 length: 15 residues.

The chain employs TRBV6-4 and TRBJ2-1; 10 nucleotides line up with TRBD2. CDR1 is MRHNA, CDR2 SNTAGT, per germline. V lost 6 bases, J lost 1 base, and 3 bases stayed unmatched. The CDR3 is made up of 15 amino acids. The CDR3 is CASSTSGNSYNEQFF. The CDR3, as DNA: TGTGCCAGCAGCACTAGCGGGAATTCCTACAATGAGCAGTTCTTC.

The chain couples TRBV11-1 to TRBJ2-3; TRBD2 matches 10 bases. Looked up from germline, CDR1 is SGHAT and CDR2 is FQDESV (reference sequence). The CDR3 consists of 15 residues. The J segment lost 3 bases and the V segment lost 2 bases, leaving 2 bases of the junction unmatched. The CDR3 loop is CASSLRAGGTDTQYF. Here the CDR3 DNA reads TGTGCCAGCAGCTTAAGAGCGGGAGGGACAGATACGCAGTATTTT.

The chain links TRBV19 to TRBJ2-6; 7 bases fit TRBD2. V gave up 0 bases and J gave up 2 bases; unmatched junction bases: 1. The CDR3 runs to 16 residues. Germline lookup yields CDR1 LNHDA and CDR2 SQIVND (reference sequence). CDR3: CASSIEAGAGANVLTF. CDR3 sequence (DNA): TGTGCCAGTAGTATAGAGGCGGGGGCTGGGGCCAACGTCCTGACTTTC.

The V and J genes are TRBV28 and TRBJ1-3; D is unclear. Germline CDR1 is MDHEN and CDR2 is SYDVKM. CDR3 length equals 16 residues. V lost 6 bases to trimming and J lost 0 bases, with 15 bases between them. CDR3 sequence: CASRQWADSSGNTIYF. The CDR3 DNA reads TGTGCCAGCAGGCAGTGGGCTGATAGCTCTGGAAACACCATATATTTT.

The chain recombines TRBV1 with TRBJ2-5; TRBD1, the table's D call, was not compared with the DNA. TRBV1 is an annotated pseudogene. The length of the CDR3 is 14 residues. The CDR3: CTSSRTGIDQTQYF. CDR3 in DNA: TGCACCAGCAGCCGCACAGGGATTGATCAGACCCAGTACTTC.

The chain couples TRBV19 to TRBJ2-1, with D possibly being TRBD1 (6 bases). This CDR3 comprises 14 residues. The V end lost 5 bases, the J end lost 4 bases, and 12 bases lay between the germline ends. Germline values: CDR1 LNHDA, CDR2 SQIVND (reference sequence). CDR3 nucleotides: TGTGCCAGTAGTCCGCGGACAGTTTACAATGAGCAGTTCTTC. Amino acids: CASSPRTVYNEQFF.

In regard to this clone: Additional DNA sequences in this sample encode the identical CDR3. V gene TRBV18 combines with J gene TRBJ2-7, with TRBD1 matching 7 bases. Germline CDR1 and CDR2: KGHSH and LQKENI. The CDR3 is made up of 14 amino acids. The V gene end was trimmed by 3 bases and the J gene end by 2 bases; junction bases not matched to a gene: 4. The CDR3 loop reads CASSPDRAAYEQYF. The CDR3 nucleotides read TGTGCCAGCTCACCTGACAGGGCCGCCTACGAGCAGTACTTC.

Written as DNA, the CDR3 is TGTGCCAGCAGCCCCAAAGGATCCCACTACGAGCAGTACTTC. This translates into CASSPKGSHYEQYF. V usage is TRBV11-2 and J usage is TRBJ2-7; D gene uncertain. V lost 5 bases and J 3 bases, leaving 14 bases between the germline ends. Germline loops: CDR1 SGHAT, CDR2 FQNNGV. The CDR3 spans 14 residues.